A single sample is the source of the 3 T cell receptor beta chains below, sequenced in a study of cytomegalovirus exposure and HLA in healthy donors (dated by TCRdb to about 2017). Library generation was performed with the immunoSEQ multiplex PCR assay. For the multiplex PCR, a mixture combining 60 forward primers for TCR Vbeta segments and 13 reverse primers for TCR Jbeta segments was used. TCRdb stores this immuneACCESS table with in-frame sequences only. Part of the clones is absent; in the studies checked, under half of the shortfall reflects unresolved V genes, and no reason is known for the rest. The sample table records about 180,000 clones; around 75% of these occur just once. The ten largest clones represent about 2.9% of the sample. Material: PBMCs. Every receptor here comes from a male donor in good health and CMV-seronegative.

The gene calls are TRBV19 and TRBJ2-5; 9 bases are shared with TRBD2. Unmatched junction bases numbered 10, after V lost 10 bases and J lost 4 bases. CDR1 LNHDA and CDR2 SQIVND come from the germline V gene (reference sequence). CDR3 length: 14 amino acids. In DNA, the CDR3 is TGTGCCACCACAGGCGGGGGGGCGGGAGAGACCCAGTACTTC. Encoded protein: CATTGGGAGETQYF. The variable domain in full, completed from reference TRBV19 and TRBJ2-5, reads DGGITQSPKYLFRKEGQNVTLSCEQNLNHDAMYWYRQDPGQGLRLIYYSQIVNDFQKGDIAEGYSVSREKKESFPLTVTSAQKNPTAFYLCATTGGGAGETQYFGPGTRLLVL.

This chain joins TRBV5-6 and TRBJ1-5; D not resolved. V lost 4 bases, J lost 4 bases, and 15 bases lay in between. Germline V CDR1 and CDR2: SGHDT, YYEEEE. The CDR3 is 15 residues long. The CDR3 region is CASSGAGSPNQPQHF. The CDR3 bases are TGTGCCAGCAGCGGTGCGGGCAGCCCAAATCAGCCCCAGCATTTT.

V is TRBV28 and J is TRBJ1-5; perhaps TRBD1 as D (6 bases). The CDR3 is made up of 14 amino acids. V was clipped by 5 bases and J by 2 bases, with 10 bases between them. Germline V gene lookup returns CDR1 MDHEN and CDR2 SYDVKM. CDR3 bases: TGTGCCAGCAGTCCATGGACAGGCAATCAGCCCCAGCATTTT. It is translated as CASSPWTGNQPQHF.